Below, 30 T cell receptor beta chains from the same sample are listed, as sequenced in a study of a mutant IDH1 vaccine in newly diagnosed glioma. TCRdb keeps only in-frame clones here, not all; method: immunoSEQ multiplex PCR. The data contain under 50,000 clones, more than 70% of them singletons. These receptors' antigens are unknown. Time point denoted: week 35, safety follow-up. Topical imiquimod was applied with each vaccine dose, which held 300 ug of mutant IDH1 20-mer peptide. The sample was PBMCs, taken from a glioma patient whose treatment included an IDH1 peptide vaccine. These receptors were collected from a middle-aged woman with glioma.

J is TRBJ1-5 and V is TRBV15; D is uncertain. From germline, CDR1 is LNHNV and CDR2 YYDKDF (reference sequence). Between the trimmed V and J ends, which lost 0 bases and 4 bases, there was a span of 4 bases. This CDR3 region has 13 residues. CDR3: CATSRDFNQPQHF. In nucleotides, the CDR3 is TGTGCCACCAGCAGAGATTTTAATCAGCCCCAGCATTTT.

The V and J genes are TRBV19 and TRBJ2-1; 9 bases fit TRBD2. Looked up from germline, CDR1 is LNHDA and CDR2 is SQIVND (reference sequence). Unmatched junction bases numbered 8, after V lost 3 bases and J lost 8 bases. The CDR3 is 15 residues long. The CDR3 DNA reads TGTGCCAGTAGTATTCCGGGCGGGGGGGCGGATGAGCAGTTCTTC. It encodes CASSIPGGGADEQFF.

The V call is TRBV20-1, the J call TRBJ2-1; D not certain. Germline V CDR1 and CDR2: DFQATT, SNEGSKA (reference sequence). The CDR3 is made up of 8 amino acids. Trimming removed 7 bases at V and 8 bases at J, with 3 bases between. CDR3 residues: CSVDEQFF. The CDR3 DNA follows: TGCAGTGTGGATGAGCAGTTCTTC.

V gene TRBV6-5 combines with J gene TRBJ2-7; 10 positions agree with TRBD1. V was clipped by 9 bases and J by 4 bases; unmatched bases: 12. The CDR3 is made up of 15 amino acids. Germline V gene sequence: CDR1 MNHEY, CDR2 SVGAGI. CDR3 sequence: CASSKGGQGQYEQYF. DNA of the CDR3: TGTGCCAGTTCAAAAGGGGGACAGGGGCAATACGAGCAGTACTTC.

The chain couples TRBV7-2 to TRBJ1-4, with 10 bases aligning to TRBD1. This CDR3 comprises 15 residues. CDR1 and CDR2 (germline): SGHTA, FQGNSA. The V gene end was trimmed by 5 bases and the J gene end by 7 bases; junction bases not matched to a gene: 7. The CDR3 sequence: CASSLAGTGAEKLFF. In DNA form, the CDR3 reads TGTGCCAGCAGCCTCGCCGGGACAGGGGCTGAAAAACTGTTTTTT.

The count of this clone is one. The rearrangement uses TRBV7-2 and TRBJ1-5; D not certain. Between the trimmed V and J ends, which lost 1 base and 0 bases, there was a span of 7 bases. The CDR3 has 15 amino acids. Per germline, CDR1 SGHTA and CDR2 FQGNSA. This chain's CDR3 is CASSLGPDSNQPQHF. CDR3 bases: TGTGCCAGCAGCTTAGGGCCAGATAGCAATCAGCCCCAGCATTTT.

The CDR3 region is CASSSGSWNTEAFF. In DNA, the CDR3 is TGTGCCAGCAGCTCGGGGAGTTGGAACACTGAAGCTTTCTTT. This rearrangement joins TRBV7-2 to TRBJ1-1, with D unresolved. Germline CDR1 SGHTA, CDR2 FQGNSA. V was cut by 4 bases and J by 1 base, with 10 bases left in between. This CDR3 has 14 amino acids.

The rearrangement joins TRBV7-2 to TRBJ2-2; perhaps TRBD1 as D (6 bases). This CDR3 region has 14 residues. Germline V lookup: CDR1 SGHTA, CDR2 FQGNSA. V dropped 2 bases and J dropped 4 bases, with 8 bases sitting between them. In nucleotides, the CDR3 is TGTGCCAGCAGCTTAATGGACAGCACCGGGGAGCTGTTTTTT. Its translation is CASSLMDSTGELFF.

The chain employs TRBV7-2 and TRBJ2-5, with 9 nucleotides matching TRBD2. CDR3 length: 17 residues. Germline trimming cut 5 bases from V and 5 bases from J; bases unmatched to any gene: 15. Germline-derived CDR1 and CDR2 are SGHTA and FQGNSA. CDR3 loop: CASSPRGASGEGETQYF. DNA for the CDR3: TGTGCCAGCAGCCCCAGGGGGGCTAGCGGGGAGGGTGAGACCCAGTACTTC.

J is TRBJ2-7 and V is TRBV4-2; perhaps TRBD2 as D (6 bases). The CDR3 sequence is 14 residues long. Trimming took off 1 base at V and 8 bases at J, with 15 bases between the two ends. CDR1 is LGHNA and CDR2 is YNFKEQ in the germline V gene. The CDR3 DNA is TGTGCCAGCAGCCAAGTCGGGGAGGACCGCCAGCAGTACTTC. It translates to CASSQVGEDRQQYF.

The chain uses TRBV6-1 and TRBJ2-1, with 7 bases matching TRBD2. V lost 4 bases, J lost 4 bases, and 4 bases stayed unmatched. Germline V lookup: CDR1 MNHNS, CDR2 SASEGT. The CDR3 sequence is 14 residues long. CDR3 bases: TGTGCCAGCAGTGGGGCTAGCGGATACAATGAGCAGTTCTTC. It translates to CASSGASGYNEQFF.

The CDR3 sequence: CASSSAGASSYEQYF. The CDR3 DNA reads as TGCGCCAGCAGCTCAGCGGGAGCGAGTTCCTACGAGCAGTACTTC. The chain uses TRBV5-1 and TRBJ2-7, with TRBD2 identical over 8 bases. This CDR3 has 15 amino acids. Germline V gene lookup returns CDR1 SGHRS and CDR2 YFSETQ. V dropped 3 bases and J dropped 1; count of bases not matched to a gene: 6. The full variable domain, completed using reference TRBV5-1 and TRBJ2-7, is KAGVTQTPRYLIKTRGQQVTLSCSPISGHRSVSWYQQTPGQGLQFLFEYFSETQRNKGNFPGRFSGRQFSNSRSEMNVSTLELGDSALYLCASSSAGASSYEQYFGPGTRLTVT.

The chain has TRBV15 and TRBJ1-5, with unresolved D. This CDR3 spans 13 amino acids. Trimming pared 2 bases from V and 5 bases from J, leaving 7 bases between. Germline V gives CDR1 LNHNV, CDR2 YYDKDF (reference sequence). The CDR3 nucleotides are TGTGCCACCAGCAGAAATGACGATCAGCCCCAGCATTTT. Translation gives CATSRNDDQPQHF.

The chain carries TRBV10-3 and TRBJ1-1, with unresolved D. Trimming pared 9 bases from V and 0 bases from J, leaving 17 bases between. CDR1 is ENHRY and CDR2 is SYGVKD in the germline V gene. CDR3 length: 15 residues. For the CDR3, the DNA is TGTGCCATGACTGAGGAGGTAGGGATGAACACTGAAGCTTTCTTT. Translating it yields CAMTEEVGMNTEAFF.

The rearrangement joins TRBV5-5 to TRBJ2-5; D unclear. Germline loops: CDR1 SGHKS, CDR2 YYEKEE (reference sequence). The V end lost 2 bases, the J end lost 5 bases, and 10 bases lay between the germline ends. This CDR3 contains 13 residues. Written as DNA, the CDR3 is TGTGCCAGCAGCTTCCGAGGAGAGGAGACCCAGTACTTC. Protein: CASSFRGEETQYF.

The chain carries TRBV1 and TRBJ1-1. TRBV1 counts as a pseudogene. The CDR3 loop spans 14 amino acids. CDR3 sequence: CTSSQGGHPEGAFF. CDR3 coding DNA: TGCACCAGCAGCCAGGGAGGACACCCAGAGGGTGCTTTCTTT.

The count of this clone is one. The chain has TRBV6-1 and TRBJ1-5, with D possibly TRBD1 on 5 matching bases. The CDR3 has 15 amino acids. The V end was cut by 1 base, the J end by 1 base, with 8 bases between. Germline CDR1 reads MNHNS; CDR2 reads SASEGT. The CDR3 DNA reads as TGTGCCAGCAGTGAAGAGGCAGGGAGCAATCAGCCCCAGCATTTT. Protein product: CASSEEAGSNQPQHF.

The chain has TRBV27 and TRBJ1-2, with D possibly matching TRBD1 (5 bases). V lost 3 bases, J lost 6 bases, and 17 bases lay in between. The CDR3 contains 15 residues. Germline CDR1 reads MNHEY; CDR2 reads SMNVEV (reference sequence). The CDR3 coding sequence is TGTGCCAGCAGTTTGAGGGGCCAGTCTTTGGATGGCTACACCTTC. Translating it yields CASSLRGQSLDGYTF.

The CDR3, as DNA: TGTGCCAGCAGTGGAAGAGGAGACAGGGGGCGATACGAGCAGTACTTC. As protein: CASSGRGDRGRYEQYF. The chain couples TRBV2 to TRBJ2-7; TRBD1 matches 10 bases. V trimming: 4 bases; J trimming: 4 bases; junction bases outside the gene matches: 10. The CDR3 has 16 residues. CDR1 SNHLY and CDR2 FYNNEI come from the germline V gene.

V gene TRBV27 combines with J gene TRBJ1-2; D is uncertain. V shed 2 bases and J shed 0 bases, with 10 bases lying between them. Germline V gives CDR1 MNHEY, CDR2 SMNVEV (reference sequence). The CDR3 length is 15 residues. The CDR3 nucleotides are TGTGCCAGCAGTTTAGCGGGCGGACCTAACTATGGCTACACCTTC. Amino acids: CASSLAGGPNYGYTF.

The rearrangement joins TRBV29-1 to TRBJ2-2; D is possibly TRBD1 (5 bases). The CDR3 totals 14 residues. Germline V gives CDR1 SQVTM, CDR2 ANQGSEA. V was clipped by 3 bases and J by 0 bases, with 8 bases between them. The DNA of the CDR3 is TGCAGCGTTGAGGGGCGAACGAACACCGGGGAGCTGTTTTTT. It is translated as CSVEGRTNTGELFF.

This clone was found once. The chain employs TRBV2 and TRBJ2-1; no firm D call. The CDR3 loop spans 16 amino acids. The V end lost 4 bases, the J end lost 2 bases, and 15 bases lay between the germline ends. Germline V lookup: CDR1 SNHLY, CDR2 FYNNEI. The DNA for the CDR3 is TGTGCCAGCAGTGTTCTGGTCCCGGCAGCCTACAATGAGCAGTTCTTC. Residues: CASSVLVPAAYNEQFF. The complete variable domain, with remaining parts taken from reference TRBV2 and TRBJ2-1, reads EPEVTQTPSHQVTQMGQEVILRCVPISNHLYFYWYRQILGQKVEFLVSFYNNEISEKSEIFDDQFSVERPDGSNFTLKIRSTKLEDSAMYFCASSVLVPAAYNEQFFGPGTRLTVL.

This clone occurred once. The chain has TRBV13 and TRBJ2-3; D remains unclear. This CDR3 spans 13 amino acids. From germline, CDR1 is PRHDT and CDR2 FYEKMQ (reference sequence). The V and J ends lost 4 bases and 3 bases respectively, with 8 bases between them. The CDR3 is CASSSTGTDTQYF. The CDR3 DNA reads as TGTGCCAGCAGCTCGACTGGGACAGATACGCAGTATTTT.

The V gene is TRBV7-2, the J gene TRBJ1-6; the D gene is possibly TRBD1 (6 bases). Germline loops: CDR1 SGHTA, CDR2 FQGNSA. This CDR3 spans 13 amino acids. Trimming left V 3 bases short and J 14 bases short, with 14 bases between. The CDR3 protein is CASSFNRVGSLHF. The CDR3 DNA sequence: TGTGCCAGCAGCTTTAACAGGGTTGGTTCCCTCCACTTT.

This chain links TRBV1 with TRBJ2-7. TRBV1 is a listed pseudogene. There are 16 residues in the CDR3. Written as DNA, the CDR3 is TGCACCAGCAGCCTCTCCGGGCGCTTCTTCTCCTACGAGCAGTACTTC. Its protein is CTSSLSGRFFSYEQYF.

CDR3: CASSFSPQETQYF. The DNA for the CDR3 is TGTGCCAGCAGCTTTTCCCCACAAGAGACCCAGTACTTC. The V gene is TRBV7-2, the J gene TRBJ2-5; D is unclear. CDR1 SGHTA and CDR2 FQGNSA come from the germline V gene. V shed 3 bases and J shed 2 bases, with 7 bases lying between them. The CDR3 is made up of 13 amino acids. Together with reference TRBV7-2 and TRBJ2-5, the CDR3 gives the full variable domain: GAGVSQSPSNKVTEKGKDVELRCDPISGHTALYWYRQSLGQGLEFLIYFQGNSAPDKSGLPSDRFSAERTGGSVSTLTIQRTQQEDSAVYLCASSFSPQETQYFGPGTRLLVL.

The rearrangement joins TRBV6-5 to TRBJ1-1, with 9 bases that match TRBD1. Germline V gene sequence: CDR1 MNHEY, CDR2 SVGAGI. The trim removed 9 bases at V and 0 bases at J, leaving 8 bases unmatched. The CDR3 length is 15 residues. CDR3 region: CASFLTGGMNTEAFF. The CDR3 nucleotides read TGTGCCAGTTTCCTGACAGGGGGGATGAACACTGAAGCTTTCTTT.

V usage is TRBV5-1 and J usage is TRBJ2-5; 7 bases match TRBD1. The CDR3 loop spans 15 amino acids. Germline V gene lookup returns CDR1 SGHRS and CDR2 YFSETQ. V lost 4 bases, J lost 0 bases, and 6 bases stayed unmatched. The CDR3 sequence: CASSDGQADQETQYF. CDR3 DNA: TGCGCCAGCAGCGATGGACAGGCCGACCAAGAGACCCAGTACTTC.

J is TRBJ2-1 and V is TRBV5-1; a possible D gene is TRBD1 (6 bases). Germline CDR1 and CDR2: SGHRS and YFSETQ. V dropped 5 bases and J dropped 0 bases, with 15 bases sitting between them. This CDR3 is built from 16 residues. CDR3 residues: CASSYRQASSYNEQFF. The CDR3 DNA follows: TGCGCCAGCAGTTATAGACAGGCAAGCTCCTACAATGAGCAGTTCTTC. The full variable domain, rest sourced from reference TRBV5-1 and TRBJ2-1, is KAGVTQTPRYLIKTRGQQVTLSCSPISGHRSVSWYQQTPGQGLQFLFEYFSETQRNKGNFPGRFSGRQFSNSRSEMNVSTLELGDSALYLCASSYRQASSYNEQFFGPGTRLTVL.

The chain has TRBV10-3 and TRBJ1-1; 7 bases are a match to TRBD1. In germline, CDR1 is ENHRY, CDR2 SYGVKD. Unmatched junction bases numbered 4, after V lost 6 bases and J lost 0 bases. The CDR3 spans 14 residues. The CDR3 here is CAIRGTDMNTEAFF. In DNA form, the CDR3 reads TGTGCCATCAGAGGGACAGATATGAACACTGAAGCTTTCTTT.